The rows below give T cell receptor beta chains drawn from one sample of a study of blood T cell repertoires in COVID-19. Sequencing used immunoSEQ multiplex PCR; TCRdb keeps in-frame clones, though not all of them. This table holds over 250,000 clones, roughly nine tenths found once. The sample was peripheral blood. The receptor source for this set is a woman younger than 45 with COVID-19, enrolled during active disease. Each CDR3 is given with its conserved first and last residue. A D gene is named only where the DNA matches it firmly. The size field is filled for only some rows; it gives once, few, many or a size class.

d_call clone_size j_call cdr3_length v_call cdr3_aa cdr3_nt
NA NA TRBJ2-2 13 TRBV7-2 CASSLSITGELFF TGTGCCAGCAGCTTATCCATCACCGGGGAGCTGTTTTTT
NA NA TRBJ1-1 13 TRBV6-5 CASMGTLNTEAFF TGTGCCAGCATGGGGACATTGAACACTGAAGCTTTCTTT
NA NA TRBJ1-1 15 TRBV19 CASSPTPELNTEAFF TGTGCCAGTAGTCCCACCCCGGAGCTGAACACTGAAGCTTTCTTT
NA NA TRBJ1-1 15 TRBV28 CASSAWGRINTEAFF TGTGCCAGCAGTGCCTGGGGCCGGATCAACACTGAAGCTTTCTTT
NA NA TRBJ1-5 16 TRBV27 CASSPEGEMSNQPQHF TGTGCCAGCAGTCCAGAGGGGGAGATGAGCAATCAGCCCCAGCATTTT
NA NA TRBJ1-2 13 TRBV29-1 CSVLTGSNYGYTF TGCAGCGTATTAACCGGGAGTAACTATGGCTACACCTTC
TRBD1 few TRBJ2-7 14 TRBV10-3 CAIRQPGQGYEQYF TGTGCCATCAGACAACCGGGACAGGGCTACGAGCAGTACTTC
TRBD1 NA TRBJ1-1 16 TRBV28 CASRGRGRIGNTEAFF TGTGCCAGCAGGGGCAGGGGGCGAATTGGGAACACTGAAGCTTTCTTT
NA NA TRBJ1-5 14 TRBV5-6 CASSLGAVGQPQHF TGTGCCAGCAGCTTGGGGGCAGTTGGACAGCCCCAGCATTTT
NA NA TRBJ2-2 17 TRBV5-1 CASSLVSQATNTGELFF TGCGCCAGCAGCTTGGTTTCGCAGGCCACGAACACCGGGGAGCTGTTTTTT